Listed below are T cell receptor beta chains from one sample, sequenced in a study of shared T cell receptors in the human thymus. Profiling relied on immunoSEQ multiplex PCR, and the TCRdb table lists in-frame clones only, not all of them. This table holds about 380,000 clones, about 95% found once. Sequencing input: thymocytes. The source of these receptors is a human donor. The CDR3 runs from the conserved cysteine through the conserved F or W. Each record gives: clone size, V gene, J gene, D gene, CDR3 DNA, CDR3 protein. A D gene is named only where the DNA matches it firmly. Part of the rows lack a size; the others show once, few, many or a class for expanded clones.

clone size: .
V gene: TRBV28
J gene: TRBJ2-7
D gene: .
CDR3 DNA: TGTGCCAGCAGTTTTGTAGACGAGCAGTACTTC
CDR3 protein: CASSFVDEQYF

clone size: few
V gene: TRBV27
J gene: TRBJ1-3
D gene: TRBD1
CDR3 DNA: TGTGCCAGCAGTATAGGACAGGGGGCACCCGGAAACACCATATATTTT
CDR3 protein: CASSIGQGAPGNTIYF

clone size: .
V gene: TRBV27
J gene: TRBJ1-2
D gene: .
CDR3 DNA: TGTGCCAGCAGTATGACAGAAAACTATGGCTACACCTTC
CDR3 protein: CASSMTENYGYTF

clone size: .
V gene: TRBV27
J gene: TRBJ2-7
D gene: .
CDR3 DNA: TGTGCCAGCAGCCCTCGGAGCCCGACATGGGGCTACGAGCAGTACTTC
CDR3 protein: CASSPRSPTWGYEQYF

clone size: .
V gene: TRBV14
J gene: TRBJ1-3
D gene: .
CDR3 DNA: TGTGCCAGCAGTGAGACAGTTTTGAACACCATATATTTT
CDR3 protein: CASSETVLNTIYF

clone size: .
V gene: TRBV20-1
J gene: TRBJ2-1
D gene: .
CDR3 DNA: TGCAGTGAAACCTCCTACAATGAGCAGTTCTTC
CDR3 protein: CSETSYNEQFF

clone size: .
V gene: TRBV14
J gene: TRBJ2-1
D gene: TRBD1
CDR3 DNA: TGTGCCAGCAGCTTCCCCGGGACAGGGTATTACAATGAGCAGTTCTTC
CDR3 protein: CASSFPGTGYYNEQFF

clone size: .
V gene: TRBV25-1
J gene: TRBJ1-1
D gene: .
CDR3 DNA: TGTGCCAGCAGTAAGGGACAGAACACTGAAGCTTTCTTT
CDR3 protein: CASSKGQNTEAFF

clone size: .
V gene: TRBV5-1
J gene: TRBJ2-7
D gene: .
CDR3 DNA: TGCGCCAGCAGCCGAGGGGACTTGGGGCTGGAGTCCTACGAGCAGTACTTC
CDR3 protein: CASSRGDLGLESYEQYF

clone size: .
V gene: TRBV7-9
J gene: TRBJ2-7
D gene: .
CDR3 DNA: TGTGCCAGCAGCTCCCCTCGAACCTACGAGCAGTACTTC
CDR3 protein: CASSSPRTYEQYF

clone size: .
V gene: TRBV2
J gene: TRBJ1-4
D gene: TRBD1
CDR3 DNA: TGTGCCATCGGTCCGGGACAGTCTAATGAAAAACTGTTTTTT
CDR3 protein: CAIGPGQSNEKLFF

clone size: .
V gene: TRBV5-1
J gene: TRBJ2-7
D gene: TRBD2
CDR3 DNA: TGCGCCAGCAGCTTGAGTCCGTCGGCTAGCGGATACTCCTACGAGCAGTACTTC
CDR3 protein: CASSLSPSASGYSYEQYF

clone size: .
V gene: TRBV10-1
J gene: TRBJ2-1
D gene: TRBD2
CDR3 DNA: TGCGCCAGCAGACCCGACCGAACTAGCGGGAACTACAATGAGCAGTTCTTC
CDR3 protein: CASRPDRTSGNYNEQFF